This T cell receptor (beta chain) stems from a study of T-cell memory formation after mild COVID-19. Study-wide background: The two donors had largely donor-specific TCR clusters. Overall study findings and caveats: Some clones that responded turned up in pre-infection memory, which suggests that cross-reactive memory joined in. Balance between CD4 and CD8 was seen in clones contracting day 15 to 85, and a CD4+ lean was seen in later expanders.

Only a few counts were recorded for this clonotype. The antigen is undetermined. The CDR3 extends over 14 amino acids. The V and J ends lost 0 bases and 2 bases respectively, with 9 bases between them. The germline CDR1 and CDR2 sequences are SGHRS and YFSETQ. TCRdb re-analysed the 5' RACE reads in MiXCR, keeping a single row per CDR3 protein. This sample yields a few hundred thousand distinct CDR3 sequences, of which around a fifth are seen a single time; under 15% belongs to the top ten. The chain recombines TRBV5-1 with TRBJ2-7; D possibly corresponds to TRBD2 (5 bases). This receptor was obtained from an adult woman who had mild COVID-19 (a few samples of this study predate the infection). Cell type and time point are not known. The sample was PBMCs or a T cell subset sorted from them (not recorded which). For the CDR3, the DNA is TGCGCCAGCAGCTTGGCCGGGGATACCTACGAGCAGTACTTC. Amino acids: CASSLAGDTYEQYF.